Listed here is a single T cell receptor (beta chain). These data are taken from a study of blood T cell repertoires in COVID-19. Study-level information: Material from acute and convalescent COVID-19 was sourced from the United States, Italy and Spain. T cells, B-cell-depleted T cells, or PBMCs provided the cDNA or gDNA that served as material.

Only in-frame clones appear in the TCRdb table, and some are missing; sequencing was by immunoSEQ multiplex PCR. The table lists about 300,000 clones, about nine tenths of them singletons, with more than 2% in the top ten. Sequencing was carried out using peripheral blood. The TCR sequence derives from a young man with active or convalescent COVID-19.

The CDR3 sequence is CASSKPGQGQETQYF. CDR3 DNA: TGTGCCAGCAGCAAACCGGGACAGGGCCAAGAGACCCAGTACTTC. The chain joins TRBV21-1 to TRBJ2-5; the D call of TRBD1 is as the table states it, not checked on the DNA. TRBV21-1 is given as a pseudogene. The CDR3 is made up of 15 amino acids.